Listed here are 23 T cell receptor beta chains from one sample, sequenced in a study of shared clonotypes between healthy human individuals. Using immunoSEQ multiplex PCR, the repertoire was profiled, and TCRdb retains in-frame clones only, with some absent. The sample has around 750,000 clones, approximately 79% seen once; the top ten hold 1.5% to 2%. Specimen: memory CD4+ T cells sorted from blood. Subset indicated: CD45RA-negative fraction. The receptors were sampled from a woman in her thirties in good health.

The gene calls are TRBV5-6 and TRBJ1-5; tentative D call: TRBD1 (5 bases). Trimming cost V 1 base and J 6 bases, with 14 bases left between them. The CDR3 consists of 15 residues. From germline, CDR1 is SGHDT and CDR2 YYEEEE. The DNA of the CDR3 is TGTGCCAGCAGCTTGTACACAGGCGGTATTCAGCCCCAGCATTTT. Amino acid sequence: CASSLYTGGIQPQHF.

This clone showed up just a few times. V and J are TRBV27 and TRBJ2-5, with 16 bases matching TRBD2. This CDR3 has 16 amino acids. Trimming cost V 6 bases and J 5 bases; bases outside gene matches: 6. CDR1 is MNHEY and CDR2 is SMNVEV in the germline V gene (reference sequence). The CDR3 nucleotides read TGTGCCAGCAGGGGACTAGCGGGAGGGCCGAGGGAGACCCAGTACTTC. Translation gives CASRGLAGGPRETQYF.

The chain couples TRBV11-2 to TRBJ1-2, with TRBD1 identical over 7 bases. From germline, CDR1 is SGHAT and CDR2 FQNNGV. The CDR3 covers 14 residues. The ends lost 4 bases at V and 8 bases at J; junction bases unmatched: 10. As DNA, the CDR3 is TGTGCCAGCAGCTCAAATACAGGGGTCGGAGGCTACACCTTC. Its translation is CASSSNTGVGGYTF.

The chain combines TRBV28 with TRBJ2-2, with D maybe TRBD2 (6 bases). V shed 4 bases and J shed 9 bases, with 12 bases lying between them. CDR3 length: 13 residues. Per germline, CDR1 MDHEN and CDR2 SYDVKM. Here the CDR3 DNA reads TGTGCCAGCAGTTCGGGGGACGTGAGGGAGCTGTTTTTT. Translated, it gives CASSSGDVRELFF.

The V and J genes are TRBV5-5 and TRBJ1-5; D not certain. CDR3 size: 13 residues. V lost 0 bases, J lost 11 bases, and 12 bases lay in between. The germline CDR1 and CDR2 sequences are SGHKS and YYEKEE (reference sequence). The CDR3 DNA follows: TGTGCCAGCAGCTTGGAAATTACGGACTCCCAGCATTTT. Translated, it gives CASSLEITDSQHF. Looking up the rest from reference TRBV5-5 and TRBJ1-5 gives the full variable domain: DAGVTQSPTHLIKTRGQQVTLRCSPISGHKSVSWYQQVLGQGPQFIFQYYEKEERGRGNFPDRFSARQFPNYSSELNVNALLLGDSALYLCASSLEITDSQHFGDGTRLSIL.

This clone appeared a few times. In DNA, the CDR3 is TGTGCCAGCAGCTTAGGCCCCCCCCAGGGCCCGCAGTATTTT. This sequence encodes CASSLGPPQGPQYF. V is TRBV7-9 and J is TRBJ2-3, with D maybe TRBD1 (5 bases). The CDR3 length is 14 residues. Trimming cost V 1 base and J 10 bases, with 15 bases left between them. Germline V gives CDR1 SEHNR, CDR2 FQNEAQ (reference sequence).

This clone was seen a single time. The chain has TRBV2 and TRBJ1-1; the D is unclear. The CDR3 contains 13 residues. Per the germline V gene, CDR1 is SNHLY and CDR2 is FYNNEI. The germline V and J ends were trimmed by 3 bases and 6 bases, with 11 bases remaining between them. CDR3 coding DNA: TGTGCCAGCAGTGAGAACGCGCCGCCTGAAGCTTTCTTT. It is translated as CASSENAPPEAFF.

This chain links TRBV25-1 with TRBJ1-2; D gene uncertain. The CDR3 runs 11 residues. Germline V CDR1 and CDR2: MGHDK, SYGVNS. The V and J ends lost 6 bases and 4 bases respectively, with 6 bases between them. The chain's CDR3 is CASRGFYGYTF. The CDR3 nucleotides are TGTGCCAGCAGAGGGTTCTATGGCTACACCTTC.

The chain carries TRBV4-1 and TRBJ2-7, with 11 bases matching TRBD2. J gave up 3 bases and V 1 base, and 11 bases lay outside the gene matches. CDR1 and CDR2 (germline): MGHRA, YSYEKL. The CDR3 is made up of 18 amino acids. The CDR3 region is CASSQGLASGRPGYEQYF. CDR3 coding DNA: TGCGCCAGCAGCCAAGGGTTGGCTAGCGGGAGGCCGGGCTACGAGCAGTACTTC.

V usage is TRBV30 and J usage is TRBJ2-1; 7 nucleotides match TRBD2. Per germline, CDR1 GTSNPN and CDR2 SVGIG (reference sequence). V shed 7 bases, J shed 6 bases, and the junction held 9 bases outside the gene matches. The CDR3 contains 13 residues. The CDR3 reads CAFVLGGSNEQFF. CDR3 DNA sequence: TGTGCCTTTGTATTGGGCGGGAGCAATGAGCAGTTCTTC. The full variable domain, rest sourced from reference TRBV30 and TRBJ2-1, is SQTIHQWPATLVQPVGSPLSLECTVEGTSNPNLYWYRQAAGRGLQLLFYSVGIGQISSEVPQNLSASRPQDRQFILSSKKLLLSDSGFYLCAFVLGGSNEQFFGPGTRLTVL.

This clone was observed a few times. V is TRBV6-6 and J is TRBJ1-4; no clear D gene. CDR3 length: 14 residues. V was shortened by 2 bases and J by 7 bases, with 11 bases between the two germline ends. CDR1 MNHNY and CDR2 SVGAGI come from the germline V gene (reference sequence). This chain's CDR3 is CASSYGGRPEKLFF. The CDR3 region has the DNA TGTGCCAGCAGTTACGGTGGACGGCCTGAAAAACTGTTTTTT.

The chain links TRBV9 to TRBJ2-2; unclear D gene. Germline loops: CDR1 SGDLS, CDR2 YYNGEE. V was shortened by 0 bases and J by 10 bases, with 10 bases between the two germline ends. The CDR3 sequence is 13 residues long. In DNA form, the CDR3 reads TGTGCCAGCAGCGTAGAGTCGGGTTCGGAGCTGTTTTTT. Translation: CASSVESGSELFF.

About this clone itself: This may be a read error: a much more frequent sequence differs by one nucleotide. This chain joins TRBV11-2 and TRBJ2-3; 10 bases line up with TRBD2. The CDR3 contains 13 residues. The V and J ends lost 6 bases and 4 bases, in that order; junction bases with no gene match: 1. CDR1 and CDR2 (germline): SGHAT, FQNNGV. The CDR3 spells CASSGLAADTQYF. The CDR3 DNA reads as TGTGCCAGCAGTGGACTAGCGGCAGATACGCAGTATTTT.

The V call is TRBV28, the J call TRBJ2-1, with TRBD2 matching over 9 bases. J gave up 7 bases and V 7 bases, and 11 bases lay outside the gene matches. CDR3 length: 15 amino acids. The germline CDR1 and CDR2 sequences are MDHEN and SYDVKM. The chain's CDR3 is CASILSGSGWNEQFF. CDR3 DNA: TGTGCCAGCATCCTTAGCGGGAGTGGTTGGAATGAGCAGTTCTTC.

This sequence joins TRBV19 and TRBJ2-7, with a tentative D call TRBD2 (5 bases). Trimming took off 2 bases at V and 7 bases at J, with 15 bases between the two ends. Germline CDR1 LNHDA, CDR2 SQIVND (reference sequence). This CDR3 region has 14 residues. The CDR3 region has the DNA TGTGCCAGTAGTATATCCGGGCCGACGGGGGAGCAGTACTTC. Protein product: CASSISGPTGEQYF.

This clone was found once. This chain links TRBV27 with TRBJ1-4; no definite D call. The ends were cut back, 6 bases at V and 5 bases at J, with 13 bases in the middle. The germline V gene has CDR1 MNHEY and CDR2 SMNVEV (reference sequence). The CDR3 loop spans 14 amino acids. The CDR3 nucleotides are TGTGCCAGCAGACCGGAGGAGGGCAATGAAAAACTGTTTTTT. This translates into CASRPEEGNEKLFF.

The chain's CDR3 is CASSGSDTGELFF. DNA of the CDR3: TGTGCCAGCTCAGGATCCGATACCGGGGAGCTGTTTTTT. The chain carries TRBV18 and TRBJ2-2, with D unclear. The V gene lost 5 bases and the J gene lost 5 bases, with 9 bases spanning the gap. Germline-derived CDR1 and CDR2 are KGHSH and LQKENI. CDR3 size: 13 residues.

The chain carries TRBV6-5 and TRBJ1-3; no firm D call. Germline assignment: CDR1 MNHEY and CDR2 SVGAGI. The CDR3 extends over 14 amino acids. The germline V and J ends were trimmed by 5 bases and 2 bases, with 10 bases remaining between them. CDR3 sequence reads: CASSRGRTGNTIYF. For the CDR3, the DNA is TGTGCCAGCAGTCGAGGAAGAACTGGAAACACCATATATTTT.

The rearrangement joins TRBV6-5 to TRBJ1-2; D is undetermined. V shed 2 bases and J shed 3 bases, with 7 bases lying between them. Per the germline V gene, CDR1 is MNHEY and CDR2 is SVGAGI. The CDR3 length is 13 residues. The CDR3 loop is CASSYASHYGYTF. The CDR3 bases are TGTGCCAGCAGTTACGCGAGCCACTATGGCTACACCTTC.

The CDR3 DNA reads as TGCGCCAGCAGCGCCAACAGGGCGGTCTACACTGAAGCTTTCTTT. It is translated as CASSANRAVYTEAFF. This chain connects TRBV5-1 to TRBJ1-1; tentative D call: TRBD1 (6 bases). Germline V gives CDR1 SGHRS, CDR2 YFSETQ. With 4 bases removed from V and 3 bases from J, the gap between germline ends came to 16 bases. This CDR3 region has 15 residues.

CDR3 DNA: TGTGCCAGCAGTTTGGGGACAGGGGTCGGCAGTAATGAAAAACTGTTTTTT. Translated, it gives CASSLGTGVGSNEKLFF. This chain connects TRBV27 to TRBJ1-4; 10 bases are shared with TRBD1. The germline CDR1 and CDR2 sequences are MNHEY and SMNVEV (reference sequence). The CDR3 is 17 amino acids. J gave up 4 bases and V 3 bases, and 8 bases lay outside the gene matches.

The chain links TRBV29-1 to TRBJ2-2; the match to TRBD1 covers 8 bases. V was pared by 6 bases and J by 6 bases, with 6 bases of the junction left unmatched. The CDR3 is 13 residues long. Looked up from germline, CDR1 is SQVTM and CDR2 is ANQGSEA. Here the CDR3 reads CSVRQGLAGELFF. The CDR3 nucleotides read TGCAGCGTCCGACAGGGGCTGGCCGGGGAGCTGTTTTTT.

The rearrangement links TRBV4-1 to TRBJ2-3, with 10 bases identical to TRBD2. Germline V gene lookup returns CDR1 MGHRA and CDR2 YSYEKL. The J segment lost 4 bases and the V segment lost 2 bases, leaving 3 bases of the junction unmatched. The CDR3 consists of 15 residues. The CDR3 loop is CASSQLAGVADTQYF. CDR3 DNA sequence: TGCGCCAGCAGCCAACTAGCGGGAGTGGCAGATACGCAGTATTTT.